Listed below are T cell receptor beta chains from one sample, sequenced in a study of OX40 agonist ivuxolimab in advanced cancers. Some clones are missing from TCRdb's copy, which holds only in-frame ones; the method was immunoSEQ multiplex PCR. The repertoire holds about 15,000 clones, with roughly 60% as singletons. Sequencing was performed on CD4+ or CD8+ T cells sorted from blood, taken in a trial of the OX40 agonist ivuxolimab. The receptor source for this set is an adult with an advanced solid tumor such as melanoma, head and neck, liver or kidney cancer. Each CDR3 is given with its conserved first and last residue. D genes are given only for firm matches. The size entry is marked missing in some rows and otherwise reads once, few, many or a size class.

d_gene	v_gene	j_gene	abundance	CDR3aa	CDR3nt
TRBD1	TRBV13	TRBJ1-5	NA	CASSRQGAESQPQHF	TGTGCCAGCAGCCGACAGGGGGCTGAAAGTCAGCCCCAGCATTTT
TRBD2	TRBV2	TRBJ2-1	NA	CASSFGGGASYNEQFF	TGTGCCAGCAGCTTCGGCGGGGGGGCTTCCTACAATGAGCAGTTCTTC
NA	TRBV7-9	TRBJ1-2	medium-sized	CASSLGDGYTF	TGTGCCAGCAGCTTAGGGGATGGCTACACCTTC
NA	TRBV4-1	TRBJ1-5	NA	CASSQEQGSNQPQHF	TGCGCCAGCAGCCAAGAACAGGGAAGCAATCAGCCCCAGCATTTT
TRBD1	TRBV9	TRBJ1-2	NA	CASSHSGTGKANYGYTF	TGTGCCAGCAGTCATAGCGGGACAGGCAAAGCTAACTATGGCTACACCTTC
NA	TRBV27	TRBJ1-5	NA	CASSPAVYSNQPQHF	TGTGCCAGCAGTCCCGCCGTTTATAGCAATCAGCCCCAGCATTTT
NA	TRBV5-4	TRBJ1-2	NA	CASSQERSYGYTF	TGTGCCAGCAGCCAAGAACGGTCCTATGGCTACACCTTC
TRBD1	TRBV5-4	TRBJ2-7	NA	CASSPGQGDYEQYF	TGTGCCAGCAGCCCCGGACAGGGGGACTACGAGCAGTACTTC
TRBD1	TRBV5-8	TRBJ2-7	NA	CASSLAQGVTSYEQYF	TGTGCCAGCAGCTTGGCCCAGGGGGTCACTTCCTACGAGCAGTACTTC
TRBD1	TRBV5-1	TRBJ1-2	NA	CASSVPWRQGMDGYTF	TGCGCCAGCAGCGTACCTTGGAGACAGGGGATGGATGGCTACACCTTC
NA	TRBV18	TRBJ2-6	NA	CASSPRFLHLGANVLTF	TGTGCCAGCTCACCCCGTTTCCTCCACCTCGGGGCCAACGTCCTGACTTTC
NA	TRBV4-1	TRBJ1-6	NA	CASSQLQGRGKEPLHF	TGCGCCAGCAGCCAACTACAGGGACGGGGAAAGGAACCCCTCCACTTT
TRBD2	TRBV19	TRBJ2-7	NA	CASSIDAGGFYEQYF	TGTGCCAGTAGTATAGATGCCGGGGGGTTCTACGAGCAGTACTTC
TRBD2	TRBV10-3	TRBJ2-3	few	CASHGLAGTDTQYF	TGTGCCTCCCACGGACTAGCGGGGACAGATACGCAGTATTTT
TRBD1	TRBV4-1	TRBJ1-6	medium-sized	CASSQGQGRHSPLHF	TGCGCCAGCAGCCAAGGACAGGGCCGCCATTCACCCCTCCACTTT
TRBD1	TRBV7-3	TRBJ2-7	NA	CASSPGTGGPYEQYF	TGTGCCAGCAGCCCGGGCACAGGGGGTCCCTACGAGCAGTACTTC
NA	TRBV27	TRBJ1-2	NA	CASRLRGAGYYGYTF	TGTGCCAGCAGACTACGGGGGGCGGGTTACTATGGCTACACCTTC
NA	TRBV19	TRBJ2-7	NA	CASSIRSPSSYEQYF	TGTGCCAGTAGTATAAGGTCCCCCTCTTCTTACGAGCAGTACTTC
NA	TRBV7-9	TRBJ2-3	NA	CAGMGIADTQYF	TGTGCCGGTATGGGGATTGCAGATACGCAGTATTTT
NA	TRBV5-1	TRBJ2-2	NA	CASSPQGRANTGELFF	TGCGCCAGCAGCCCCCAGGGGCGGGCGAACACCGGGGAGCTGTTTTTT
NA	TRBV27	TRBJ2-1	few	CASSLNRGEARNEQFF	TGTGCCAGCAGTTTGAATCGCGGGGAGGCACGTAATGAGCAGTTCTTC
NA	TRBV28	TRBJ2-1	few	CASRGGVVLKLPRSYNEQFF	TGTGCCAGCAGGGGGGGCGTAGTACTAAAATTACCCCGCTCCTACAATGAGCAGTTCTTC
NA	TRBV7-9	TRBJ1-2	NA	CASSQGDYTPTLEVGYTF	TGTGCCAGCAGCCAAGGAGACTATACCCCTACCTTGGAGGTTGGCTACACCTTC
NA	TRBV2	TRBJ2-5	NA	CASSEARDEWLGETQYF	TGTGCCAGCAGTGAAGCTCGGGACGAATGGCTAGGAGAGACCCAGTACTTC
NA	TRBV7-9	TRBJ1-2	once	CASSPSLPGVLGYTF	TGTGCCAGCAGCCCATCTTTACCGGGGGTACTTGGCTACACCTTC
NA	TRBV5-4	TRBJ2-7	NA	CASSQDSPYEQYF	TGTGCCAGCAGCCAGGACAGTCCCTACGAGCAGTACTTC
NA	TRBV5-6	TRBJ2-7	few	CASSFGTLGNEQYF	TGTGCCAGCAGCTTTGGGACCCTAGGGAACGAGCAGTACTTC
NA	TRBV9	TRBJ2-3	NA	CASSTFSSGADTQYF	TGTGCCAGCAGCACGTTCTCTAGTGGTGCAGATACGCAGTATTTT
TRBD2	TRBV5-6	TRBJ2-2	NA	CASRYGLGYTGELFF	TGTGCCAGCAGATACGGACTAGGGTACACCGGGGAGCTGTTTTTT
NA	TRBV11-2	TRBJ2-7	NA	CASSSYTGTYEQYF	TGTGCCAGCAGCTCTTATACAGGTACCTACGAGCAGTACTTC